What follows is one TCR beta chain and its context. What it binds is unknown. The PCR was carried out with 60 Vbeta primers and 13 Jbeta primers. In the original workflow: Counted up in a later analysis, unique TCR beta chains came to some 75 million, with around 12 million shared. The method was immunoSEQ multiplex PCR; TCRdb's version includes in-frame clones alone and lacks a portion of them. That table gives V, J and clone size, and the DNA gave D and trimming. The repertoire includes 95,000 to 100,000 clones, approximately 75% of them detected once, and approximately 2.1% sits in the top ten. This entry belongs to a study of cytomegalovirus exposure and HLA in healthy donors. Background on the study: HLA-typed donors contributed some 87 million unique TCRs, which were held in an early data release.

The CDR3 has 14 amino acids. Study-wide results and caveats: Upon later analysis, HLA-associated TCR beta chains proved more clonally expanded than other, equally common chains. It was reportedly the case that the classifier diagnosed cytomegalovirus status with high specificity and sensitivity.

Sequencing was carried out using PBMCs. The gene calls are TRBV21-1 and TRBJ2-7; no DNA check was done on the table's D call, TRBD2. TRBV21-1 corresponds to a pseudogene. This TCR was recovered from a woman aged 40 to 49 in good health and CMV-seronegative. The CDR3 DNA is TGTGCCAGCAGAACGGAGCGGGCGAGATGCGAGCAGTACTTC. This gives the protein CASRTERARCEQYF.